The clone carrying this T cell receptor (beta chain) was found many times. What it binds is not known. The data were taken from a study of CD8 T cells in ankylosing spondylitis. Study results and limitations: Past research had described some motif variants in reactive arthritis synovial fluid and blood. Seemingly distinctive of ankylosing spondylitis blood was a TCR beta motif formed by eight highly homologous variants. Matched synovial fluid from ankylosing spondylitis patients was reported to be enriched for disease-linked clones. Disease-linked clones were CD8+ and relatively rare in peripheral blood.

Trimming left V 6 bases short and J 2 bases short, with 15 bases between. The CDR3 covers 15 residues. CDR1 and CDR2 (germline): LGHNA, YSLEER. 5'-RACE, quantitative and with molecular barcodes, yielded the TCR beta libraries. From the 5' RACE reads, TCRdb called clonotypes with MiXCR, one entry per CDR3 protein. The profile shows 200,000 to 250,000 distinct CDR3 sequences, 6% to 8% of them singletons. The receptor comes from a male donor with ankylosing spondylitis. The chain uses TRBV4-3 and TRBJ2-3; D might be TRBD1 (5 bases). Material: blood, either unsorted or a sorted T cell fraction (not recorded which). CDR3 DNA: TGCGCCAGCAGGAGAGAAGGGGAAGCCACAGATACGCAGTATTTT. Translated: CASRREGEATDTQYF.